The sequence of this TCR beta chain was determined in a study of T cells in Graves' hyperthyroidism and ophthalmopathy. Researchers amplified the TCR beta CDR3 regions from RNA transcripts. TCR CDR3 regions were first amplified by RT-PCR with HTBI primers. One entry per CDR3 protein, called by TCRdb with MiXCR from the multiplex PCR reads. The sample holds roughly 740,000 distinct CDR3 sequences, roughly 17% seen once. Study-level findings and limits: Also found in blood were most expanded thyroid clonotypes above 0.001.

There are a few counts of this clonotype. Its antigen remains unknown. Patients aged 18 to 65 had newly diagnosed hyperthyroidism that had lasted under 2 months. Exclusion criteria comprised uncontrolled infection, other autoimmune disease, pregnancy or lactation. The PBMCs were sourced from fresh peripheral blood (less than 11 ml). The CDR3 totals 14 residues. Deletions cut 4 bases from V and 2 bases from J, with 15 bases between. Germline V lookup: CDR1 DFQATT, CDR2 SNEGSKA (reference sequence). The chain combines TRBV20-1 with TRBJ2-7, with D maybe TRBD2 (6 bases). What was sequenced was blood. This TCR was sampled from a man between 18 and 35 years old with Graves' hyperthyroidism. The CDR3, as DNA: TGCAGTGCTACCAGCAGCGGGTATGCCTACGAGCAGTACTTC. This translates into CSATSSGYAYEQYF.